This T cell receptor beta chain was sequenced for a study of CD8 T cells in ankylosing spondylitis. V was pared by 3 bases and J by 3 bases, with 9 bases between. Germline loops: CDR1 SGHRS, CDR2 YFSETQ. This CDR3 contains 13 residues. Regarding the study as a whole: About 8 highly homologous variants made up a TCR beta motif, and this motif appeared characteristic of ankylosing spondylitis blood. Researchers reportedly found disease-linked clones significantly enriched in matched ankylosing spondylitis synovial fluid.

This clonotype turned up a few times. Its antigen remains unknown. The authors made TCR beta libraries by quantitative 5'-RACE with molecular barcodes. From the 5' RACE reads, TCRdb called clonotypes with MiXCR, one entry per CDR3 protein. The table records around 130,000 distinct CDR3 sequences, approximately 9.9% of them present only once. Sequenced: blood, either unsorted or a sorted T cell fraction (not recorded which). The V and J genes are TRBV5-1 and TRBJ2-5; D is uncertain. The receptor comes from a male donor with ankylosing spondylitis or in good health (not recorded which). The CDR3 DNA is TGCGCCAGCAGCTCTCTCTGGAAAGAGACCCAGTACTTC. Translating gives CASSSLWKETQYF.